What follows are 27 T cell receptor beta chains derived from one specimen sequenced in a study of blood T cell repertoires in COVID-19. Some clones are missing from TCRdb's copy, which holds only in-frame ones; the method was immunoSEQ multiplex PCR. The sample consists of roughly 70,000 clones, about 80% of them appearing once. Sequencing was performed on peripheral blood. The receptors were gathered from a man in his sixties or seventies who had recovered from COVID-19.

V gene TRBV11-2 combines with J gene TRBJ1-2, with a tentative D call TRBD1 (5 bases). Per the germline V gene, CDR1 is SGHAT and CDR2 is FQNNGV. The CDR3 runs to 18 residues. V lost 4 bases, J lost 2 bases, and 23 bases lay in between. The CDR3 protein is CASSYFRGGDGGNYGYTF. The CDR3 DNA is TGTGCCAGCAGCTACTTTCGGGGAGGGGACGGCGGAAACTATGGCTACACCTTC.

This chain joins TRBV7-6 and TRBJ2-3; TRBD1 aligns across 7 bases. The germline V gene has CDR1 SGHVS and CDR2 FNYEAQ. After removal of 5 bases from V and 1 base from J, the junction contained 3 bases not matched to a gene. The CDR3 length is 14 residues. The CDR3 coding sequence is TGTGCCAGCAGCCGGGACAGCCGCACAGATACGCAGTATTTT. Translated: CASSRDSRTDTQYF. Full variable domain (remainder filled in from reference TRBV7-6 and TRBJ2-3): GAGVSQSPRYKVTKRGQDVALRCDPISGHVSLYWYRQALGQGPEFLTYFNYEAQQDKSGLPNDRFSAERPEGSISTLTIQRTEQRDSAMYRCASSRDSRTDTQYFGPGTRLTVL.

The chain's CDR3 is CASSHYRGGNTEAFF. CDR3 in DNA: TGTGCCAGCAGCCACTACAGGGGCGGGAACACTGAAGCTTTCTTT. This chain uses TRBV3-1 (or the pseudogene TRBV3-2) with TRBJ1-1, with 7 nucleotides matching TRBD1. Germline V gene data show CDR1 as LGHDT and CDR2 as YNNKEL (reference sequence). V trimming: 3 bases; J trimming: 1 base; junction bases outside the gene matches: 5. CDR3 size: 15 residues.

The rearrangement joins TRBV6-5 to TRBJ1-3; 10 nucleotides agree with TRBD1. Per germline, CDR1 MNHEY and CDR2 SVGAGI. There are 14 residues in the CDR3. With 6 bases clipped from V and 3 bases from J, the junction kept 2 bases outside the gene matches. The chain's CDR3 is CASRTGGFGNTIYF. The DNA of the CDR3 is TGTGCCAGCAGGACAGGGGGCTTTGGAAACACCATATATTTT.

The chain couples TRBV9 to TRBJ2-3; 9 nucleotides line up with TRBD2. Germline V gives CDR1 SGDLS, CDR2 YYNGEE. This CDR3 region has 17 residues. With V trimmed by 0 bases and J by 4 bases, 9 bases remained unmatched. The DNA of the CDR3 is TGTGCCAGCAGCGTAGTAGGGGCGGGAGGGCTGGCAGATACGCAGTATTTT. Protein sequence: CASSVVGAGGLADTQYF.

This chain joins TRBV30 and TRBJ2-6; 7 bases are a match to TRBD1. Per the germline V gene, CDR1 is GTSNPN and CDR2 is SVGIG (reference sequence). This CDR3 is 17 amino acids long. V lost 0 bases, J lost 2 bases, and 7 bases stayed unmatched. CDR3 in amino acids: CAWSVDRVRTGANVLTF. As DNA, the CDR3 is TGTGCCTGGAGTGTAGACAGGGTGAGGACTGGGGCCAACGTCCTGACTTTC.

Only a few counts were recorded for this clone. This chain links TRBV11-2 with TRBJ1-1; 11 bases match TRBD1. V lost 7 bases to trimming and J lost 6 bases; unmatched junction nucleotides: 16. Germline assignment: CDR1 SGHAT and CDR2 FQNNGV. This CDR3 comprises 17 residues. The CDR3 nucleotides read TGTGCCAGCATCCTTAGCGGGACAGGGGGTGTTAGGGCTGAAGCTTTCTTT. It is translated as CASILSGTGGVRAEAFF.

This clone was counted once. The chain uses TRBV5-5 and TRBJ1-1; no reliable D call. Germline lookup yields CDR1 SGHKS and CDR2 YYEKEE (reference sequence). V gave up 4 bases and J gave up 5 bases, with 18 bases separating them. The CDR3 spans 15 residues. CDR3 sequence: CASSNPTGVGTEAFF. DNA of the CDR3: TGTGCCAGCAGCAACCCCACCGGGGTAGGGACTGAAGCTTTCTTT.

This chain connects TRBV11-1 to TRBJ2-7; 7 nucleotides line up with TRBD2. The V gene end was trimmed by 2 bases and the J gene end by 2 bases; junction bases not matched to a gene: 9. Germline V gives CDR1 SGHAT, CDR2 FQDESV (reference sequence). CDR3 length equals 16 residues. CDR3 in DNA: TGTGCCAGCAGCTTACGGAGCGGGACCGAAACCTACGAGCAGTACTTC. Translating gives CASSLRSGTETYEQYF. Using reference TRBV11-1 and TRBJ2-7 for the parts outside the CDR3, the full variable domain is EAEVAQSPRYKITEKSQAVAFWCDPISGHATLYWYRQILGQGPELLVQFQDESVVDDSQLPKDRFSAERLKGVDSTLKIQPAELGDSAMYLCASSLRSGTETYEQYFGPGTRLTVT.

The chain couples TRBV7-6 to TRBJ2-7, with 13 bases identical to TRBD2. Germline V CDR1 and CDR2: SGHVS, FNYEAQ. V lost 5 bases to trimming and J lost 6 bases; unmatched junction nucleotides: 10. This CDR3 has 16 residues. The CDR3 bases are TGTGCCAGCAGCCCGTTCGGGACTAGCGGGACCTTCGAGCAGTACTTC. It specifies CASSPFGTSGTFEQYF. Together with reference TRBV7-6 and TRBJ2-7, the CDR3 gives the full variable domain: GAGVSQSPRYKVTKRGQDVALRCDPISGHVSLYWYRQALGQGPEFLTYFNYEAQQDKSGLPNDRFSAERPEGSISTLTIQRTEQRDSAMYRCASSPFGTSGTFEQYFGPGTRLTVT.

The rearrangement uses TRBV6-1 and TRBJ1-5, with 7 nucleotides matching TRBD1. The germline gives CDR1 MNHNS, CDR2 SASEGT. The CDR3 extends over 16 amino acids. The V segment lost 3 bases and the J segment 1 base; nucleotides outside the gene matches: 6. The chain's CDR3 is CASSEQGVWSNQPQHF. As DNA, the CDR3 is TGTGCCAGCAGTGAGCAGGGGGTTTGGAGCAATCAGCCCCAGCATTTT.

The chain uses TRBV5-1 and TRBJ2-1, with D maybe TRBD2 (6 bases). This CDR3 contains 14 residues. The germline V gene has CDR1 SGHRS and CDR2 YFSETQ. V lost 3 bases and J lost 3, with 10 bases in between. DNA for the CDR3: TGCGCCAGCAGCTCGGGGGACCGCTACAATGAGCAGTTCTTC. As protein: CASSSGDRYNEQFF.

The chain uses TRBV10-3 and TRBJ1-3; tentative D call: TRBD1 (5 bases). V was shortened by 10 bases and J by 0 bases, with 16 bases between the two germline ends. Looked up from germline, CDR1 is ENHRY and CDR2 is SYGVKD. The CDR3 is 15 residues long. The CDR3 DNA follows: TGTGCCACCGAAGACAGCTCTCTCTCTGGAAACACCATATATTTT. Translating it yields CATEDSSLSGNTIYF.

A single count supports this clone. The rearrangement joins TRBV19 to TRBJ2-2, with 7 bases that match TRBD2. CDR3 length: 18 amino acids. Germline V lookup: CDR1 LNHDA, CDR2 SQIVND (reference sequence). Trimming cost V 3 bases and J 3 bases; bases outside gene matches: 13. CDR3 DNA sequence: TGTGCCAGTAGTATCTTCGGGCGGGGGAGCCCTGACACCGGGGAGCTGTTTTTT. The encoded protein is CASSIFGRGSPDTGELFF.

The J gene is TRBJ2-1, the V gene TRBV29-1, with 13 bases aligning to TRBD2. V was pared by 7 bases and J by 0 bases, with 6 bases of the junction left unmatched. Germline loops: CDR1 SQVTM, CDR2 ANQGSEA. The CDR3 sequence is 16 residues long. The CDR3 region has the DNA TGCAGCGCCCCTACTAGCGGGGGGGTCTCCTACAATGAGCAGTTCTTC. Translation: CSAPTSGGVSYNEQFF.

The rearrangement uses TRBV7-8 and TRBJ2-5, with 10 bases identical to TRBD1. Germline CDR1 reads SGHVS; CDR2 reads FQNEAQ. This CDR3 comprises 15 residues. With V trimmed by 5 bases and J by 5 bases, 8 bases remained unmatched. CDR3 in amino acids: CASSPRQGARETQYF. The CDR3 DNA reads TGTGCCAGCAGCCCAAGACAGGGGGCACGTGAGACCCAGTACTTC. Full variable domain (outside the CDR3, taken from reference TRBV7-8 and TRBJ2-5): GAGVSQSPRYKVAKRGQDVALRCDPISGHVSLFWYQQALGQGPEFLTYFQNEAQLDKSGLPSDRFFAERPEGSVSTLKIQRTQQEDSAVYLCASSPRQGARETQYFGPGTRLLVL.

V usage is TRBV7-2 and J usage is TRBJ1-6; 8 nucleotides match TRBD1. This CDR3 region has 15 residues. The V segment lost 5 bases and the J segment 6 bases; nucleotides outside the gene matches: 6. From germline, CDR1 is SGHTA and CDR2 FQGNSA. As DNA, the CDR3 is TGTGCCAGCAGCCCCGGACAGGGTTTTAATTCACCCCTCCACTTT. As protein: CASSPGQGFNSPLHF.

The rearrangement uses TRBV5-4 and TRBJ2-6; 8 positions agree with TRBD1. The CDR3 covers 16 residues. Germline CDR1 SGHNT, CDR2 YYREEE (reference sequence). V lost 0 bases to trimming and J lost 4 bases; unmatched junction nucleotides: 3. The DNA for the CDR3 is TGTGCCAGCAGCTTGGGACAGGGGAGCGGGGCCAACGTCCTGACTTTC. The encoded protein is CASSLGQGSGANVLTF.

The chain carries TRBV19 and TRBJ2-7, with D perhaps matching TRBD1 (5 bases). The germline V gene encodes CDR1 LNHDA and CDR2 SQIVND (reference sequence). The CDR3 has 14 residues. V lost 7 bases and J 0 bases, leaving 13 bases between the germline ends. CDR3 residues: CASKGKPLSYEQYF. CDR3 bases: TGTGCCAGTAAGGGGAAGCCCCTCTCCTACGAGCAGTACTTC.

The rearrangement joins TRBV7-2 to TRBJ1-2; D gene ambiguous. Germline V gene sequence: CDR1 SGHTA, CDR2 FQGNSA. The CDR3 is made up of 16 amino acids. V shed 1 base and J shed 0 bases, with 12 bases lying between them. CDR3 coding DNA: TGTGCCAGCAGCTTAGAGTATTGGGGAGCTAACTATGGCTACACCTTC. This sequence encodes CASSLEYWGANYGYTF. Drawing the rest from reference TRBV7-2 and TRBJ1-2, the complete variable domain is GAGVSQSPSNKVTEKGKDVELRCDPISGHTALYWYRQSLGQGLEFLIYFQGNSAPDKSGLPSDRFSAERTGGSVSTLTIQRTQQEDSAVYLCASSLEYWGANYGYTFGSGTRLTVV.

This clone was seen only a few times. The same CDR3 can be traced to other DNA sequences in this sample. The rearrangement joins TRBV18 to TRBJ2-7, with D possibly being TRBD1 (5 bases). V shed 2 bases and J shed 0 bases, with 5 bases lying between them. The CDR3 runs to 13 residues. The germline V gene has CDR1 KGHSH and CDR2 LQKENI. The CDR3 loop is CASSPDSSYEQYF. The CDR3 DNA reads TGTGCCAGCTCACCAGACAGCTCCTACGAGCAGTACTTC.

V is TRBV5-1 and J is TRBJ2-2; 7 bases match TRBD1. This CDR3 spans 16 amino acids. Germline values: CDR1 SGHRS, CDR2 YFSETQ. The J segment lost 1 base and the V segment lost 3 bases, leaving 6 bases of the junction unmatched. In nucleotides, the CDR3 is TGCGCCAGCAGCTCCACGGGACAGAGGAACACCGGGGAGCTGTTTTTT. It specifies CASSSTGQRNTGELFF.

J is TRBJ1-2 and V is TRBV6-6, with 7 bases identical to TRBD1. The CDR3 runs to 14 residues. Per germline, CDR1 MNHNY and CDR2 SVGAGI (reference sequence). V lost 7 bases and J lost 6; bases outside the gene matches: 11. The CDR3 DNA is TGTGCCAGCACCTCAGACAGGGAAGGTCATGGCTACACCTTC. Its protein product is CASTSDREGHGYTF.

This clone was counted only a few times. This rearrangement joins TRBV11-2 to TRBJ2-3; 13 nucleotides line up with TRBD2. The J segment lost 3 bases and the V segment lost 5 bases, leaving 8 bases of the junction unmatched. Germline CDR1 is SGHAT and CDR2 is FQNNGV. There are 17 residues in the CDR3. CDR3 amino acids: CASSPGGTSGKTDTQYF. For the CDR3, the DNA is TGTGCCAGCAGCCCTGGGGGGACTAGCGGGAAAACAGATACGCAGTATTTT.

Only a few counts were recorded for this clone. The V gene is TRBV28, the J gene TRBJ1-3; a possible D gene is TRBD1 (5 bases). The CDR3 is made up of 15 amino acids. The V gene's germline CDR1 is MDHEN and CDR2 SYDVKM. Trimming took 3 bases from V and 2 from J, leaving 11 bases between them. CDR3 loop: CASSLGGGAGNTIYF. Written as DNA, the CDR3 is TGTGCCAGCAGTTTGGGGGGAGGTGCTGGAAACACCATATATTTT.

The rearrangement uses TRBV6-5 and TRBJ1-2, with a weak D call TRBD1 (5 bases). Between the trimmed V and J ends, which lost 2 bases and 7 bases, there was a span of 20 bases. Germline assignment: CDR1 MNHEY and CDR2 SVGAGI. The CDR3 totals 16 residues. In nucleotides, the CDR3 is TGTGCCAGCAGTTACGCGGGACTCCTGAAAAGCAGTGGCTACACCTTC. This gives the protein CASSYAGLLKSSGYTF.

The chain combines TRBV27 with TRBJ1-5; a weak D match, TRBD1 (5 bases). Germline V gene data show CDR1 as MNHEY and CDR2 as SMNVEV (reference sequence). The CDR3 covers 17 residues. V lost 5 bases and J 4 bases, leaving 21 bases between the germline ends. CDR3 nucleotides: TGTGCCAGCAGTATGGTTTGGGGGAAGGGAGGGAATCAGCCCCAGCATTTT. This encodes CASSMVWGKGGNQPQHF.